This entry describes one T cell receptor beta chain. Some clones are missing from TCRdb's copy, which holds only in-frame ones; the method was immunoSEQ multiplex PCR. The sample comprises some 130,000 clones, about nine tenths of which are singletons, and approximately 5% rests with the top ten. The V gene end was trimmed by 5 bases and the J gene end by 2 bases; junction bases not matched to a gene: 8. The CDR3 runs 15 residues. The germline V gene has CDR1 MDHEN and CDR2 SYDVKM. The data were taken from a study of blood T cell repertoires in COVID-19. The TCR sequence derives from a man aged 60 to 75 with COVID-19, enrolled during active disease. The specimen was peripheral blood. The J gene is TRBJ2-5, the V gene TRBV28; 7 positions agree with TRBD2. In nucleotides, the CDR3 is TGTGCCAGCAGTCTCCGGGACTATCTTCAAGAGACCCAGTACTTC. Translating gives CASSLRDYLQETQYF.